This entry is about one TCR beta chain. Germline-derived CDR1 and CDR2 are MNHNY and SVGAGI (reference sequence). After removal of 5 bases from V and 5 bases from J, the junction contained 10 bases not matched to a gene. The CDR3 sequence is 15 residues long. This sample was taken from a study of shared clonotypes between healthy human individuals. Study summary: Per donor, CD8 memory used one plate, CD8 naive used two, CD4 memory used three and CD4 naive used three.

TCRdb's copy holds only in-frame clones and misses some; the assay was immunoSEQ multiplex PCR. This sample has millions of clones, with 85% to 95% found just once. The genes are TRBV6-6 and TRBJ2-7; TRBD1 matches 9 bases. This TCR was sampled from a man between 18 and 35 years old in good health. The sequenced sample was naive CD4+ T cells sorted from blood. The subset here: CD45RA+ positively selected. The CDR3 DNA is TGTGCCAGCAGTGAGAACAGGGGGCGGCCACACGAGCAGTACTTC. It codes for CASSENRGRPHEQYF.